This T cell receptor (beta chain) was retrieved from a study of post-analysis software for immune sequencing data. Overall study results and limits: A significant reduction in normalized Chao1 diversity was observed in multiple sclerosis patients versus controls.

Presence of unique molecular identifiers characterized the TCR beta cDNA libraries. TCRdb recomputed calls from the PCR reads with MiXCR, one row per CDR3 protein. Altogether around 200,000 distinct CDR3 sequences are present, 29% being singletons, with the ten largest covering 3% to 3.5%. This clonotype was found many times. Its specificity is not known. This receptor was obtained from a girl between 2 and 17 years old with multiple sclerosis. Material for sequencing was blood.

The CDR3 sequence is CSARRLAGGTDTQYF. The CDR3 DNA follows: TGCAGTGCTCGTAGACTAGCGGGGGGCACAGATACGCAGTATTTT. V usage is TRBV20-1 and J usage is TRBJ2-3; 12 nucleotides match TRBD2. This CDR3 has 15 amino acids. V lost 5 bases, J lost 1 base, and 4 bases stayed unmatched. Looked up from germline, CDR1 is DFQATT and CDR2 is SNEGSKA (reference sequence).